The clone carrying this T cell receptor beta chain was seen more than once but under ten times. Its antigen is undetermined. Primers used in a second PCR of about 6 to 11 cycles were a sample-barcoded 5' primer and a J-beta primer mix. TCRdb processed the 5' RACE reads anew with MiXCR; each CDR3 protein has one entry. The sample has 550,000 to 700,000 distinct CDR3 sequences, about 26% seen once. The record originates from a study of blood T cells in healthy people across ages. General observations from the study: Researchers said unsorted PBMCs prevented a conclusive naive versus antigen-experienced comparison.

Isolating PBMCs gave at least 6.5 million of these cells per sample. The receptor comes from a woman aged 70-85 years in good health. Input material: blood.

The CDR3 spells CASSLGAQGSYEQYF. For the CDR3, the DNA is TGCGCCAGCAGCTTGGGGGCCCAGGGCTCCTACGAGCAGTACTTC. The genes are TRBV5-1 and TRBJ2-7; possibly TRBD1 for D (5 bases). The V gene lost 0 bases and the J gene lost 0 bases, with 10 bases spanning the gap. Germline V gene lookup returns CDR1 SGHRS and CDR2 YFSETQ. The CDR3 totals 15 residues. The full variable domain, rest sourced from reference TRBV5-1 and TRBJ2-7, is KAGVTQTPRYLIKTRGQQVTLSCSPISGHRSVSWYQQTPGQGLQFLFEYFSETQRNKGNFPGRFSGRQFSNSRSEMNVSTLELGDSALYLCASSLGAQGSYEQYFGPGTRLTVT.